These T cell receptor beta chains were read from a single sample in a study of shared clonotypes between healthy human individuals. Method: immunoSEQ multiplex PCR; TCRdb's copy keeps in-frame clones and lacks some. The sample holds roughly 1.4 million clones, approximately 98.5% seen once. Sequencing input: naive CD4+ T cells sorted from blood. The source of these receptors is a man aged 30 to 39 in good health. The CDR3 runs from the conserved cysteine through the conserved F or W. A D gene is named only where the DNA matches it firmly. Clone size is shown for a subset of rows, as once, few, many or a class of expanded clone.

CSVGLASYNEQFF TGCAGCGTCGGACTAGCAAGCTACAATGAGCAGTTCTTC . TRBJ2-1 TRBV29-1 TRBD2
CASSVGGTGNTEAFF TGTGCCAGCAGCGTGGGAGGGACAGGGAACACTGAAGCTTTCTTT . TRBJ1-1 TRBV2 TRBD1
CASQGLGVTDTQYF TGTGCCAGCCAGGGATTGGGCGTCACAGATACGCAGTATTTT . TRBJ2-3 TRBV27 .
CASKPRDLPYEQYF TGTGCCAGCAAGCCAAGGGACTTACCCTACGAGCAGTACTTC . TRBJ2-7 TRBV6-1 .
CASSLSTSMAGGQFF TGTGCCAGCAGCTTAAGTACGTCGATGGCGGGTGGGCAGTTCTTC . TRBJ2-1 TRBV7-3 .
CASSSGTSGNEQFF TGTGCCAGCAGCTCCGGGACTAGCGGCAATGAGCAGTTCTTC . TRBJ2-1 TRBV5-5 TRBD2
CASSPGTYSGELFF TGTGCCAGCTCACCAGGGACCTACAGCGGGGAGCTGTTTTTT . TRBJ2-2 TRBV18 .
CASSPRGDTQYF TGTGCCAGCAGCCCCCGCGGAGATACGCAGTATTTT once TRBJ2-3 TRBV9 .
CASSAYSDTSGTEAFF TGTGCCAGCAGCGCATACTCGGATACCAGCGGCACTGAAGCTTTCTTT . TRBJ1-1 TRBV9 .
CASSPRGEETQYF TGCGCCAGCAGCCCCAGGGGGGAAGAGACCCAGTACTTC . TRBJ2-5 TRBV5-1 .
CASTTPGLAKNIQYF TGTGCCAGTACCACCCCCGGACTAGCCAAAAACATTCAGTACTTC . TRBJ2-4 TRBV19 .
CASSPGRGNYGYTF TGTGCCAGCAGCCCGGGCCGGGGTAACTATGGCTACACCTTC . TRBJ1-2 TRBV7-2 .
CASSLGVGGRYEQYF TGCGCCAGCAGCTTGGGGGTGGGAGGGCGATACGAGCAGTACTTC . TRBJ2-7 TRBV5-1 TRBD2
CASSQDMGASTYEQYF TGTGCCAGCAGCCAAGATATGGGAGCTAGCACCTACGAGCAGTACTTC . TRBJ2-7 TRBV4-2 .
CASRLAGGPLF TGTGCCAGCAGGCTAGCGGGAGGGCCCCTCTTC . TRBJ2-1 TRBV7-2 TRBD2
CASSFRDGFYGYTF TGTGCCAGCAGCTTCCGCGACGGGTTCTATGGCTACACCTTC . TRBJ1-2 TRBV7-8 .
CASSDLPGTSGTYNEQFF TGTGCCAGCAGTGACTTGCCCGGGACTAGCGGTACCTACAATGAGCAGTTCTTC . TRBJ2-1 TRBV6-4 TRBD2
CASQQAPYEQYF TGTGCCAGTCAACAGGCACCGTACGAGCAGTACTTC . TRBJ2-7 TRBV7-2 .
CASSVSDRGLYEQYF TGTGCCAGCAGCGTAAGTGACAGGGGCCTCTACGAGCAGTACTTC once TRBJ2-7 TRBV9 TRBD1
CSAILTGGVYGYTF TGCAGCGCAATCTTGACAGGGGGCGTCTATGGCTACACCTTC . TRBJ1-2 TRBV29-1 TRBD1
CALHGQWGETQYF TGTGCCCTCCACGGACAGTGGGGGGAGACCCAGTACTTC . TRBJ2-5 TRBV2 .
CASSPGGNTEAFF TGTGCCAGCTCACCAGGGGGTAACACTGAAGCTTTCTTT . TRBJ1-1 TRBV18 .
CASSPGLLNEQFF TGTGCCAGCTCACCGGGCCTCTTAAATGAGCAGTTCTTC . TRBJ2-1 TRBV18 .
CASSPTEEYQQYF TGTGCCAGCAGTCCGACAGAAGAGTACCAGCAGTACTTC . TRBJ2-7 TRBV28 .
CASSLGASGYNEQFF TGCGCCAGCAGCTTGGGGGCTAGCGGATACAATGAGCAGTTCTTC . TRBJ2-1 TRBV5-1 TRBD2
CASSLLAQDGSYEQYF TGTGCCAGCAGTTTATTAGCACAGGACGGGTCCTACGAGCAGTACTTC . TRBJ2-7 TRBV28 .
CATSPGGTTGELFF TGTGCCACCAGTCCCGGGGGTACCACCGGGGAGCTGTTTTTT . TRBJ2-2 TRBV10-3 .
CASSRTPSQETQYF TGCGCCAGCAGCCGGACGCCTTCTCAAGAGACCCAGTACTTC . TRBJ2-5 TRBV5-1 .
CASSSSGPTDTQYF TGTGCCAGCAGCTCTAGCGGGCCCACAGATACGCAGTATTTT . TRBJ2-3 TRBV7-2 TRBD2
CASSVRGQGTDTQYF TGTGCCAGCAGCGTCCGGGGACAGGGAACAGATACGCAGTATTTT . TRBJ2-3 TRBV7-9 TRBD1
CASSLERTSGSISYEQYF TGTGCCAGCAGCTTAGAACGGACTAGCGGGAGTATCTCCTACGAGCAGTACTTC . TRBJ2-7 TRBV7-6 TRBD2
CASSFGLASPYEQYF TGTGCCAGCAGCTTTGGACTAGCGTCCCCCTACGAGCAGTACTTC . TRBJ2-7 TRBV5-6 TRBD2
CSVIPGGGPNQPQHF TGCAGCGTTATTCCTGGAGGGGGTCCGAATCAGCCCCAGCATTTT . TRBJ1-5 TRBV29-1 .
CASSRDPRLRETQYF TGTGCCAGCAGCCGGGATCCTAGGTTAAGGGAGACCCAGTACTTC . TRBJ2-5 TRBV6-5 .
CASRGGQVHYGYTF TGTGCCAGCAGGGGAGGGCAGGTGCACTATGGCTACACCTTC . TRBJ1-2 TRBV2 .
CASSLTGAGNTIYF TGTGCCAGCAGCCTCACAGGGGCTGGAAACACCATATATTTT . TRBJ1-3 TRBV5-4 TRBD1
CASSFDTDSLNEQFF TGCGCCAGCAGCTTTGATACAGATAGCTTGAATGAGCAGTTCTTC . TRBJ2-1 TRBV5-1 .
CASSLGATDTQYF TGCGCCAGCAGCTTGGGCGCTACAGATACGCAGTATTTT . TRBJ2-3 TRBV5-1 .
CASSYDRGQADTQYF TGTGCCAGCAGCTACGACAGGGGGCAGGCAGATACGCAGTATTTT once TRBJ2-3 TRBV7-6 TRBD1
CASSILGLAGVWSYEQYF TGCGCCAGCAGCATACTCGGACTAGCGGGAGTATGGTCCTACGAGCAGTACTTC . TRBJ2-7 TRBV10-1 TRBD2
CASSLRTSGRGGNEQFF TGTGCCAGCAGCTTGAGGACTAGCGGGAGAGGGGGGAATGAGCAGTTCTTC . TRBJ2-1 TRBV5-4 TRBD2
CASSYLGVSYEQYF TGTGCCAGCAGCTATCTGGGAGTCTCCTACGAGCAGTACTTC . TRBJ2-7 TRBV7-9 .
CASSPRSGEVYEQYF TGTGCCAGCTCACCCCGCTCAGGGGAAGTCTACGAGCAGTACTTC . TRBJ2-7 TRBV18 .
CASSRQGFYEQYF TGCGCCAGCAGCCGGCAGGGATTCTACGAGCAGTACTTC . TRBJ2-7 TRBV4-1 .
CASSLGDLASRLYEQYF TGCGCCAGCAGCTTGGGGGACTTAGCTAGTCGCTTGTACGAGCAGTACTTC . TRBJ2-7 TRBV5-1 .
CSAMERGSNQPQHF TGCAGCGCCATGGAACGAGGGAGCAATCAGCCCCAGCATTTT . TRBJ1-5 TRBV29-1 .
CASSFQPGEVNEKLFF TGTGCCAGCAGCTTTCAACCAGGGGAAGTTAATGAAAAACTGTTTTTT . TRBJ1-4 TRBV4-2 .
CAMTAGVGETQYF TGTGCCATGACAGCGGGAGTTGGGGAGACCCAGTACTTC . TRBJ2-5 TRBV10-3 TRBD2
CASSQTTGGSDYGYTF TGCGCCAGCAGCCAAACAACAGGGGGCTCCGACTATGGCTACACCTTC . TRBJ1-2 TRBV4-3 TRBD1
CASSQTGGNTEAFF TGTGCCAGTAGTCAGACAGGGGGGAACACTGAAGCTTTCTTT . TRBJ1-1 TRBV19 TRBD1
CASSPQGAIIYEQYF TGTGCCAGCAGCCCTCAGGGGGCGATAATCTACGAGCAGTACTTC . TRBJ2-7 TRBV27 TRBD1
CASSLPGSGANVLTF TGTGCCAGCAGCTTACCCGGGTCTGGGGCCAACGTCCTGACTTTC . TRBJ2-6 TRBV5-4 .
CASSLGAVAGRDGELFF TGTGCCAGCAGCTTAGGGGCAGTGGCGGGAAGGGACGGGGAGCTGTTTTTT . TRBJ2-2 TRBV7-8 .
CASNGDYGYTF TGTGCCAGCAACGGAGACTATGGCTACACCTTC . TRBJ1-2 TRBV28 .
CASSQSGNTIYF TGTGCCAGCAGCCAATCTGGAAACACCATATATTTT . TRBJ1-3 TRBV11-2 .
CASSYYLAGAGDTQYF TGTGCCAGCAGCTACTACCTAGCGGGAGCCGGAGATACGCAGTATTTT . TRBJ2-3 TRBV5-4 TRBD2
CASSETGDGYTF TGTGCCAGCAGCGAGACAGGGGACGGCTACACCTTC . TRBJ1-2 TRBV7-2 TRBD1
CASSQKTGSADTQYF TGTGCCAGCAGCCAAAAAACCGGGTCAGCAGATACGCAGTATTTT . TRBJ2-3 TRBV13 .
CASSRGWDSSNYGYTF TGTGCCAGCAGTCGGGGGTGGGACAGCAGCAACTATGGCTACACCTTC . TRBJ1-2 TRBV25-1 TRBD1
CASSWTETDNEQFF TGTGCCAGCAGTTGGACAGAAACAGACAATGAGCAGTTCTTC . TRBJ2-1 TRBV6-6 .